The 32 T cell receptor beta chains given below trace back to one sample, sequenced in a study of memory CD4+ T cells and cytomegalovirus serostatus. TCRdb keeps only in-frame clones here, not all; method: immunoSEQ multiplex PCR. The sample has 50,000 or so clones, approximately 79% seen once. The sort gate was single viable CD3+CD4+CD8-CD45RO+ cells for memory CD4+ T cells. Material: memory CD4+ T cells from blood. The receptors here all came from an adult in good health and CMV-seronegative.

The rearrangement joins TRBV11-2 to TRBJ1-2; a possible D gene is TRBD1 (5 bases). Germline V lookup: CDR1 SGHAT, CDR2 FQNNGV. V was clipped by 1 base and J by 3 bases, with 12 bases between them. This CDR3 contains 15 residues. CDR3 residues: CASSLGDRPYYGYTF. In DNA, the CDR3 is TGTGCCAGCAGCTTAGGGGACCGGCCCTACTATGGCTACACCTTC.

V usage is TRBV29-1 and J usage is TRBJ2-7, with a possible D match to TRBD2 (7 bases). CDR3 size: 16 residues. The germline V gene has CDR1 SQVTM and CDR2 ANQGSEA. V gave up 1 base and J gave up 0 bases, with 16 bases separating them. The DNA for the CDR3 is TGCAGCGTTGAAGTCCAGGGAGGGGACAACTCCTACGAGCAGTACTTC. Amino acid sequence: CSVEVQGGDNSYEQYF.

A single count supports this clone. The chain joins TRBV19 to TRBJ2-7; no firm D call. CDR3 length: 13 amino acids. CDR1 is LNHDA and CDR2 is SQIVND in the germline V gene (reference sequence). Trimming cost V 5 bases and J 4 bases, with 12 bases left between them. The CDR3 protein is CASSEDGPYEQYF. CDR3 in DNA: TGTGCCAGTAGTGAGGACGGTCCATACGAGCAGTACTTC.

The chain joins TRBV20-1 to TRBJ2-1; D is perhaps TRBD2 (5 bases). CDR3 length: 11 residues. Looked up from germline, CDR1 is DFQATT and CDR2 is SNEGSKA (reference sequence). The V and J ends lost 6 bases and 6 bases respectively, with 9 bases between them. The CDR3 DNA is TGCAGTGCAGAGAGGGCCAATGAGCAGTTCTTC. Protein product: CSAERANEQFF.

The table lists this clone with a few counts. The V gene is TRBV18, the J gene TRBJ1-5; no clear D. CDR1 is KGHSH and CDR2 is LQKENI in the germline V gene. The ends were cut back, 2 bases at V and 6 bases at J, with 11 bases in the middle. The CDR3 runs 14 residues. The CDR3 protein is CASSPSGEVQPQHF. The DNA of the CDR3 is TGTGCCAGCTCACCATCCGGTGAAGTTCAGCCCCAGCATTTT.

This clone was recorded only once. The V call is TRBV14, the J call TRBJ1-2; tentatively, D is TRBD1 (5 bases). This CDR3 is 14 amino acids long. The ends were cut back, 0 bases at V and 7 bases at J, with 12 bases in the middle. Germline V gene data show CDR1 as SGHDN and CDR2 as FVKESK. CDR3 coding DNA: TGTGCCAGCAGCCAAGACAGGGTTCACGCTGGCTACACCTTC. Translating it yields CASSQDRVHAGYTF.

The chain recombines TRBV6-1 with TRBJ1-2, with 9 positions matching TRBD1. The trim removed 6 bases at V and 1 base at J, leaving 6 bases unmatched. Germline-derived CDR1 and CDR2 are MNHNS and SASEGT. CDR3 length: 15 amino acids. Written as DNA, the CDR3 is TGTGCCAGCAGGGGAGACAGGGGGAGTAACTATGGCTACACCTTC. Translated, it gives CASRGDRGSNYGYTF.

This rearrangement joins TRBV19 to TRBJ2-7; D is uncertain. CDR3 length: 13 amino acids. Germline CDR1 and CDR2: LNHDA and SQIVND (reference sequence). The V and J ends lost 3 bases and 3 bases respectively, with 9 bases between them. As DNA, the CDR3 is TGTGCCAGTAGTATCCGGGTCCACTACGAGCAGTACTTC. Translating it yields CASSIRVHYEQYF.

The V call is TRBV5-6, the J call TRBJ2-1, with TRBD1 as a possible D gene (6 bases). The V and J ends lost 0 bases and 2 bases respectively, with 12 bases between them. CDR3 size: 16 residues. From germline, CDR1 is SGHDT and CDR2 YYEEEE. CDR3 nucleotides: TGTGCCAGCAGCTTGGGCCAGACAGGAACCTACAATGAGCAGTTCTTC. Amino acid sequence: CASSLGQTGTYNEQFF.

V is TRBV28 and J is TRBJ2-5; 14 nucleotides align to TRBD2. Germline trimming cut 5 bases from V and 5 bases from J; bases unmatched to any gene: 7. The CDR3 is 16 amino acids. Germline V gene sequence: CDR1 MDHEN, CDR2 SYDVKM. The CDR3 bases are TGTGCCAGCAGTCCAGGACTAGCGGGAGGAGGGGAGACCCAGTACTTC. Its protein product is CASSPGLAGGGETQYF.

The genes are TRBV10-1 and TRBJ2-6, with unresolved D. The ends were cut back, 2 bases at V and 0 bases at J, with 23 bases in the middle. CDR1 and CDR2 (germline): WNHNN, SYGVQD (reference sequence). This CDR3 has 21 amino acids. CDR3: CASSEGSGYLLNGSGANVLTF. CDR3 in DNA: TGCGCCAGCAGTGAGGGCTCTGGCTATCTTCTAAACGGCTCTGGGGCCAACGTCCTGACTTTC.

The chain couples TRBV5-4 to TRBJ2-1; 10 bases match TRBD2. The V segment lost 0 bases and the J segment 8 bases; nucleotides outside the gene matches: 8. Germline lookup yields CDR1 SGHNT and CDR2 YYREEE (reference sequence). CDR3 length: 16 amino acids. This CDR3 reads CASSLDEREGRYEQFF. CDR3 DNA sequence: TGTGCCAGCAGCTTGGATGAGCGGGAGGGCCGGTATGAGCAGTTCTTC. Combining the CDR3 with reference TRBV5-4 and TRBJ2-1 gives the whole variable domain ETGVTQSPTHLIKTRGQQVTLRCSSQSGHNTVSWYQQALGQGPQFIFQYYREEENGRGNFPPRFSGLQFPNYSSELNVNALELDDSALYLCASSLDEREGRYEQFFGPGTRLTVL.

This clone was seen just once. The CDR3 reads CASSLAILRGLRTRKDTQYF. In DNA form, the CDR3 reads TGTGCCAGCAGCTTAGCCATTTTACGGGGGCTTCGTACTAGAAAAGATACGCAGTATTTT. The chain couples TRBV7-2 to TRBJ2-3; D is possibly TRBD1 or TRBD2 (6 bases each). The CDR3 length is 20 residues. Trimming shortened V by 0 bases and J by 5 bases, and 27 bases separated the two germline ends. CDR1 and CDR2 from the germline V gene are SGHTA and FQGNSA.

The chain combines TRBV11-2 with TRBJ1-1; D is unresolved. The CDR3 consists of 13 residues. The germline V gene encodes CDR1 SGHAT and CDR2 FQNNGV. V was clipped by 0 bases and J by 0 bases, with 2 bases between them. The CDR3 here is CASSLDLNTEAFF. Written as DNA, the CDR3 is TGTGCCAGCAGCTTAGACCTGAACACTGAAGCTTTCTTT.

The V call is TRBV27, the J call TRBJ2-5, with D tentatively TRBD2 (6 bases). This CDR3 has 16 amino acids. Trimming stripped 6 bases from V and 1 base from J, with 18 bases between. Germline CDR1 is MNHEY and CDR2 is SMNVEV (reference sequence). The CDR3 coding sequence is TGTGCCAGCAGCCTGAGACCGGGACTGCTCCAAGAGACCCAGTACTTC. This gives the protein CASSLRPGLLQETQYF.

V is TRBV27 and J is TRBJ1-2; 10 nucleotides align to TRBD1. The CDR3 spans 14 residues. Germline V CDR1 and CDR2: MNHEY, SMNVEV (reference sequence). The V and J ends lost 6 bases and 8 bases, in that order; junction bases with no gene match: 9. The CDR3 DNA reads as TGTGCCAGCAGGGGACAGGGGATATCATGGGGCTACACCTTC. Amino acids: CASRGQGISWGYTF.

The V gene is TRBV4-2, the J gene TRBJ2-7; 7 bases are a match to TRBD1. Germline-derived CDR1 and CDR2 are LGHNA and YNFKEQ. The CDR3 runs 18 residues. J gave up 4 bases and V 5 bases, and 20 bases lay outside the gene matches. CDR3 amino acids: CASSLGVRQGQFFYEQYF. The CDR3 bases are TGTGCCAGCAGCTTAGGGGTCCGACAGGGCCAATTTTTTTACGAGCAGTACTTC.

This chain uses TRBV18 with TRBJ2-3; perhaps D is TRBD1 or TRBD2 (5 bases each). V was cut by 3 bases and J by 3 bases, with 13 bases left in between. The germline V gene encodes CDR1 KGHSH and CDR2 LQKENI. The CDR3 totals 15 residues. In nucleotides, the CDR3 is TGTGCCAGCTCACCCCGCCAGGGCGGGACAGATACGCAGTATTTT. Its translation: CASSPRQGGTDTQYF.

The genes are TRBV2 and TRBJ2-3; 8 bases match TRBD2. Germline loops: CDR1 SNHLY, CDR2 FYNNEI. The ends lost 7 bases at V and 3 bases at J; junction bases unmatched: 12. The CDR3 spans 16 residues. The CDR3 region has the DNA TGTGCCAGCACCCTCCGGGGGGGTAGAGGTACAGATACGCAGTATTTT. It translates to CASTLRGGRGTDTQYF. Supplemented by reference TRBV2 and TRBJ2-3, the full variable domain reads EPEVTQTPSHQVTQMGQEVILRCVPISNHLYFYWYRQILGQKVEFLVSFYNNEISEKSEIFDDQFSVERPDGSNFTLKIRSTKLEDSAMYFCASTLRGGRGTDTQYFGPGTRLTVL.

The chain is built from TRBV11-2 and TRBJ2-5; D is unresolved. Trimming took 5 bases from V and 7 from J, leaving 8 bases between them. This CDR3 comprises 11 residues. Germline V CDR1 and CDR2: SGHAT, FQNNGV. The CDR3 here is CASSLAGTQYF. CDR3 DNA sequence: TGTGCCAGCAGCCTGGCCGGGACCCAGTACTTC.

CDR3 residues: CASSQDGYQPQHF. The CDR3 nucleotides are TGTGCCAGCAGTCAGGACGGCTATCAGCCCCAGCATTTT. The J gene is TRBJ1-5, the V gene TRBV7-9; D call uncertain. The ends were cut back, 6 bases at V and 5 bases at J, with 11 bases in the middle. Germline V gene data show CDR1 as SEHNR and CDR2 as FQNEAQ (reference sequence). The CDR3 has 13 residues.

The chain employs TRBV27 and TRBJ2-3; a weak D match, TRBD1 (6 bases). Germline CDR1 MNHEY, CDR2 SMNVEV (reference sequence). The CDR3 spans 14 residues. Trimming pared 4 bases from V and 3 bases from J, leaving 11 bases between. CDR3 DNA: TGTGCCAGCAGTTACTCCAGGGGAACAGATACGCAGTATTTT. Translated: CASSYSRGTDTQYF.

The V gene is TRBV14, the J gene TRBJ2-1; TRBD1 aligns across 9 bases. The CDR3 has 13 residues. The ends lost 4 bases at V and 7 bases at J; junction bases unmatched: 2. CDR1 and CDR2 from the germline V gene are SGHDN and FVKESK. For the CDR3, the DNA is TGTGCCAGCAGCCTCGACAGGGGGAATGAGCAGTTCTTC. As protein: CASSLDRGNEQFF.

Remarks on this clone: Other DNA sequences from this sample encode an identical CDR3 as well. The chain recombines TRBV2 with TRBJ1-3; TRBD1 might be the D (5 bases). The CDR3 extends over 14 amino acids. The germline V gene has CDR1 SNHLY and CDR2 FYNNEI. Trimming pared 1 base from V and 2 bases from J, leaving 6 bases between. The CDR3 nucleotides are TGTGCCAGCAGTGAAGGCAGGGCTGGAAACACCATATATTTT. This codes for CASSEGRAGNTIYF.

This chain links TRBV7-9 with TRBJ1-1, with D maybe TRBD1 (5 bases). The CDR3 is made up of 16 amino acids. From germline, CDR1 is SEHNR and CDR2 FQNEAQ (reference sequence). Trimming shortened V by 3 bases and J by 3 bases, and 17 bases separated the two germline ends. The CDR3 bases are TGTGCCAGCAGCTTTGAGGCCGCACAGGCCTACACTGAAGCTTTCTTT. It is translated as CASSFEAAQAYTEAFF.

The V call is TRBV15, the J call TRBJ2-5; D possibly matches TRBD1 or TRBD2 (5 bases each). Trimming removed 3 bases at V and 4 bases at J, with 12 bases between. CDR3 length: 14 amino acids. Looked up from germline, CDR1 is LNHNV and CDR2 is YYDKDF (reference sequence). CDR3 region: CATSRGRGRETQYF. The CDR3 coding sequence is TGTGCCACCAGCAGGGGTCGGGGCCGAGAGACCCAGTACTTC.

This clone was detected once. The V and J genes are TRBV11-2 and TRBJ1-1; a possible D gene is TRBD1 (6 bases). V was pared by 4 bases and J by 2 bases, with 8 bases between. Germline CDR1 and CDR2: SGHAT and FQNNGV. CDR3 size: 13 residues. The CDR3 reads CASSSQGNTEAFF. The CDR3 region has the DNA TGTGCCAGCAGCTCACAGGGAAACACTGAAGCTTTCTTT.

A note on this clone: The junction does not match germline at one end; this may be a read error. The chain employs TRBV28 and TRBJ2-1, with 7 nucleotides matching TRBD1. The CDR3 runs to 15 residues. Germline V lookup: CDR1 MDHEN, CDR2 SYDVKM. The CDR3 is CASRPPGQKGALRIF. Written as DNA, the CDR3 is TGTGCCAGCAGGCCTCCGGGACAGAAAGGGGCACTGCGGATCTTC.

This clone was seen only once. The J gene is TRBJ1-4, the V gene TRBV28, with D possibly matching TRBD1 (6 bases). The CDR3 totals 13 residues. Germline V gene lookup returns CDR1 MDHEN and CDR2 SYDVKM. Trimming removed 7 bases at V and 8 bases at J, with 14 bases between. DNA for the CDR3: TGTGCCAGCACCACAGGGTTCCGCGAAAAACTGTTTTTT. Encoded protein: CASTTGFREKLFF. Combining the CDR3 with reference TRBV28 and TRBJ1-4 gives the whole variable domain DVKVTQSSRYLVKRTGEKVFLECVQDMDHENMFWYRQDPGLGLRLIYFSYDVKMKEKGDIPEGYSVSREKKERFSLILESASTNQTSMYLCASTTGFREKLFFGSGTQLSVL.

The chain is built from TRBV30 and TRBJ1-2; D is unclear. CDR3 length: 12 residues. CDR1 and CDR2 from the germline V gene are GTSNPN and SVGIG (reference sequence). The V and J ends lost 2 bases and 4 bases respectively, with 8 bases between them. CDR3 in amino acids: CAWSRQTYGYTF. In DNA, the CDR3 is TGTGCCTGGAGTAGGCAGACCTATGGCTACACCTTC.

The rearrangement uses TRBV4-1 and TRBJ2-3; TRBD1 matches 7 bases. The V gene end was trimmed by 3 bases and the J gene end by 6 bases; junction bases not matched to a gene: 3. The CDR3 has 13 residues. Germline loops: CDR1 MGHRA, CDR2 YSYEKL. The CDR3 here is CASSQQGEDTQYF. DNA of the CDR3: TGCGCCAGCAGCCAGCAGGGGGAGGATACGCAGTATTTT.

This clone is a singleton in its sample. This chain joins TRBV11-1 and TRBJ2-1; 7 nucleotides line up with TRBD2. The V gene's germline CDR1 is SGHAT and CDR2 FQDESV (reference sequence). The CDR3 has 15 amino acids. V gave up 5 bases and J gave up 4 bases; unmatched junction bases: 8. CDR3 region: CASSPGRGEYNEQFF. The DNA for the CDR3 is TGTGCCAGCAGCCCGGGGAGGGGCGAATACAATGAGCAGTTCTTC.